The next 5 T cell receptor beta chains were all read from a single sample in a study of T-cell reconstitution after alpha-beta-depleted transplantation in children. Preparation of the TCRbeta library used unique molecular identifiers. A single record per CDR3 protein comes from TCRdb applying MiXCR to the PCR reads. The profile shows around 490,000 distinct CDR3 sequences, more than 9.5% of them singletons. The sequencing used PBMCs, mostly from graft donor cells, collected 180 days after TCRalphabeta/CD19-depleted stem cell transplant. These receptors all come from a female patient aged 2-9 years who had a stem cell transplant for aplastic anemia, so the T cells may come from the graft donor.

Here the CDR3 DNA reads TGTGCCAGCAGCCAAGATACGGACAGGGCCTACAATGAGCAGTTCTTC. It codes for CASSQDTDRAYNEQFF. The chain uses TRBV4-2 and TRBJ2-1, with 8 bases matching TRBD1. In germline, CDR1 is LGHNA, CDR2 YNFKEQ. CDR3 length: 16 amino acids. Trimming cost V 0 bases and J 2 bases; bases outside gene matches: 3.

A few counts support this clonotype. The V gene is TRBV15, the J gene TRBJ2-1, with 8 bases matching TRBD1. Germline trimming cut 5 bases from V and 8 bases from J; bases unmatched to any gene: 5. The CDR3 has 13 residues. Looked up from germline, CDR1 is LNHNV and CDR2 is YYDKDF (reference sequence). The CDR3 nucleotides are TGTGCCACCAGCTTACAGGGGGTTGATGAGCAGTTCTTC. It specifies CATSLQGVDEQFF.

This clonotype has a handful of counts. The chain joins TRBV18 to TRBJ1-5, with D possibly being TRBD1 (6 bases). This CDR3 spans 15 amino acids. The germline V and J ends were trimmed by 5 bases and 6 bases, with 17 bases remaining between them. Germline loops: CDR1 KGHSH, CDR2 LQKENI. The DNA for the CDR3 is TGTGCCAGCTCAAAACAGGGTACGCGTGGTCAGCCCCAGCATTTT. Amino acids: CASSKQGTRGQPQHF. Looking up the rest from reference TRBV18 and TRBJ1-5 gives the full variable domain: NAGVMQNPRHLVRRRGQEARLRCSPMKGHSHVYWYRQLPEEGLKFMVYLQKENIIDESGMPKERFSAEFPKEGPSILRIQQVVRGDSAAYFCASSKQGTRGQPQHFGDGTRLSIL.

This clonotype was counted at least ten times. V and J are TRBV7-2 and TRBJ2-7; TRBD2 agrees at 7 bases. This CDR3 region has 15 residues. In germline, CDR1 is SGHTA, CDR2 FQGNSA. With 1 base clipped from V and 1 base from J, the junction kept 4 bases outside the gene matches. CDR3 DNA sequence: TGTGCCAGCAGCTTAGGACTAGCTGATTCCTACGAGCAGTACTTC. Translated: CASSLGLADSYEQYF.

This clonotype came up many times. CDR3 nucleotides: TGTGCCATCAGCACTGTTAGCGCTTACGAGCAGTACTTC. This translates into CAISTVSAYEQYF. V usage is TRBV10-3 and J usage is TRBJ2-7, with TRBD2 as a possible D gene (5 bases). Germline V CDR1 and CDR2: ENHRY, SYGVKD. V lost 6 bases to trimming and J lost 4 bases, with 13 bases between them. The CDR3 extends over 13 amino acids.